This T cell receptor beta chain was recovered during a study of spatial heterogeneity in lung cancer. Time point of the sample: sample taken at primary tumor resection. Without sorting, whole RNA was sequenced from tumor, nontumor lung or frozen PBMC. MiXCR was run by TCRdb on the 5' RACE reads, yielding one entry per CDR3 protein. Here the sample spans about 38,000 distinct CDR3 sequences, roughly 8% being singletons. CDR3 size: 13 residues. Germline V gene data show CDR1 as SGHTA and CDR2 as FQGNSA. V shed 1 base and J shed 8 bases, with 11 bases lying between them. The sequenced sample was PBMCs, obtained at surgery. This TCR came from a male donor with early-stage non-small cell lung cancer. The rearrangement uses TRBV7-2 and TRBJ1-1, with D perhaps matching TRBD1 (6 bases). CDR3 amino acids: CASSLGDTQEAFF. CDR3 nucleotide sequence: TGTGCCAGCAGCTTAGGGGACACCCAAGAAGCTTTCTTT.